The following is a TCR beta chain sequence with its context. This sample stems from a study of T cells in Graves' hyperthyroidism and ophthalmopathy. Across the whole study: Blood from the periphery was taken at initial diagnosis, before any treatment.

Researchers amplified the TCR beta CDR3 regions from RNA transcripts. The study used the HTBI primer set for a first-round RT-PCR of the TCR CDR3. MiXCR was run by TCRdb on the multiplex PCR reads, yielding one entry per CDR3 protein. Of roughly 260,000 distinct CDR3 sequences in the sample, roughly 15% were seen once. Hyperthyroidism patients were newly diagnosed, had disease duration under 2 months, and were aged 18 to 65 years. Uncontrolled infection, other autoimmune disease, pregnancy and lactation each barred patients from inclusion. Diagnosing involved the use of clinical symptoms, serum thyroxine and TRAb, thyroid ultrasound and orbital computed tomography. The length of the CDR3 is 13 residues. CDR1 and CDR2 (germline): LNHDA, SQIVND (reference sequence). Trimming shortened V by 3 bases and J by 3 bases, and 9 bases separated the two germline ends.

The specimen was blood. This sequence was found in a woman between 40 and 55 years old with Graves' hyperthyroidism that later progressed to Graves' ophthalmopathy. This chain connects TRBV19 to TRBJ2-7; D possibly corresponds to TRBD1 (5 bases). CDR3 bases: TGTGCCAGTAGTATCTGGGGCAGCTACGAGCAGTACTTC. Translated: CASSIWGSYEQYF.